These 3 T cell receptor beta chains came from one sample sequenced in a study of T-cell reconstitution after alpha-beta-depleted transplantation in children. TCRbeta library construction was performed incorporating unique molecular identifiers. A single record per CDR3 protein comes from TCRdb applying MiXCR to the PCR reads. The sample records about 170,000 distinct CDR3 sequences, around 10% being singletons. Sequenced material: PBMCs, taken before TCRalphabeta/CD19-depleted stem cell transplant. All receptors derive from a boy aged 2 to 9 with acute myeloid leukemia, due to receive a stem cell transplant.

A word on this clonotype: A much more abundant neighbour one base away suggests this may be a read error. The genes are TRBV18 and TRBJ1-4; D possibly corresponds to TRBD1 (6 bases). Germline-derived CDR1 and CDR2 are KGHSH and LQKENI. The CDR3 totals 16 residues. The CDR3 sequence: CTSSPGTSQPGEKLFF. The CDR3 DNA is TGTACCAGCTCACCTGGGACATCCCAACCTGGTGAAAAACTGTTTTTT.

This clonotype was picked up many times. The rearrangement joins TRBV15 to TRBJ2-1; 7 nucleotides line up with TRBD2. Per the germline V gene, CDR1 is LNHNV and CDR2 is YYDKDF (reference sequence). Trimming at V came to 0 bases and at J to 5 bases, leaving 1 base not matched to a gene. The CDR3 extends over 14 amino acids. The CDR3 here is CATSRDGRNNEQFF. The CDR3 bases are TGTGCCACCAGCAGAGACGGGAGGAACAATGAGCAGTTCTTC.

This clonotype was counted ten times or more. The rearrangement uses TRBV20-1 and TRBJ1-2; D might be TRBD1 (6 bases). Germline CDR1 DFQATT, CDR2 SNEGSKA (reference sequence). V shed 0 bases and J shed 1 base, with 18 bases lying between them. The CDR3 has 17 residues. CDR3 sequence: CSARDLEGEASNYGYTF. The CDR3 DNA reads TGCAGTGCTAGAGACCTCGAGGGGGAGGCCAGTAACTATGGCTACACCTTC.